The table lists the clone carrying this T cell receptor beta chain with a few counts. TCRdb fed the 5' RACE reads into MiXCR, producing one record per CDR3 protein. The sample contains roughly 250,000 distinct CDR3 sequences, 11% to 15% of which appear only once. This sample stems from a study of identical twins. J gave up 8 bases and V 3 bases, and 10 bases lay outside the gene matches. This CDR3 region has 16 residues. The germline gives CDR1 SGHTA, CDR2 FQGNSA. The sample taken for sequencing was memory (CD45RO+) T cells sorted from blood. V is TRBV7-2 and J is TRBJ2-1; 10 bases map to TRBD1. The sequence was obtained from a woman aged 18 to 35 in good health. CDR3 region: CASSFGWDRGADEQFF. The CDR3 bases are TGTGCCAGCAGCTTCGGGTGGGACAGGGGCGCCGATGAGCAGTTCTTC.